Listed here are 22 T cell receptor beta chains from one sample, sequenced in a study of T cells after yellow fever vaccination. TCRdb re-derived calls from the 5' RACE reads in MiXCR, one entry per CDR3 protein. The repertoire holds over 25,000 distinct CDR3 sequences, with 4.5% to 6% as singletons. The sequences come from PBMCs, either bulk or a sorted T-cell subset (CD4+, CD8+, memory, or dextramer-sorted; not recorded which), collected 15 days after the yellow fever booster vaccination. The origin of the receptors is a man aged 30 to 45 who received the YFV17D yellow fever vaccine.

This clonotype has at least ten counts. This chain links TRBV24-1 with TRBJ2-1; TRBD1 or TRBD2 may be the D gene (5 bases each). Germline lookup yields CDR1 KGHDR and CDR2 SFDVKD. Trimming took off 3 bases at V and 7 bases at J, with 18 bases between the two ends. The CDR3 is made up of 16 amino acids. The chain's CDR3 is CATSDKTGTVGNEQFF. The CDR3 bases are TGTGCCACCAGTGATAAAACCGGGACCGTAGGGAATGAGCAGTTCTTC.

On this clonotype: The junction and the germline gene differ at one end; a read error may be behind it. The chain uses TRBV27 and TRBJ2-7; TRBD1 matches at 10 bases. This CDR3 region has 14 residues. Per germline, CDR1 MNHEY and CDR2 SMNVEV (reference sequence). CDR3 region: CASRSGQGRYQQYF. CDR3 nucleotide sequence: TGTGCCAGCAGGTCGGGACAGGGGCGCTACCAGCAGTACTTC.

Turning to this clonotype: A much larger clone lies one base from this, so it may be a read error. V is TRBV7-2 and J is TRBJ2-3; D perhaps matches TRBD2 (5 bases). Germline V gene sequence: CDR1 SGHTA, CDR2 FQGNSA. CDR3 length: 16 residues. The CDR3: CVSSLETTTSTDTQYF. CDR3 sequence (DNA): TGTGTCAGCAGCTTAGAGACTACTACTAGCACAGATACGCAGTATTTT.

The chain has TRBV7-2 and TRBJ2-7; D gene ambiguous. The CDR3 sequence is 14 residues long. Germline lookup yields CDR1 SGHTA and CDR2 FQGNSA. V gave up 2 bases and J gave up 1 base, with 9 bases separating them. Here the CDR3 reads CASSLLQFSYEQYF. For the CDR3, the DNA is TGTGCCAGCAGCTTACTGCAGTTTTCCTACGAGCAGTACTTC.

This clonotype has at least ten counts. V and J are TRBV20-1 and TRBJ2-5; TRBD2 agrees at 10 bases. The ends lost 5 bases at V and 7 bases at J; junction bases unmatched: 7. From germline, CDR1 is DFQATT and CDR2 SNEGSKA (reference sequence). The CDR3 totals 13 residues. The CDR3 DNA reads TGCAGTGCTCGGCCGGGACTAGCGACGACCCAGTACTTC. This encodes CSARPGLATTQYF.

The sample holds many counts of this clonotype. The V call is TRBV19, the J call TRBJ1-1; 7 bases are shared with TRBD1. V was pared by 6 bases and J by 1 base, with 11 bases of the junction left unmatched. The CDR3 totals 16 residues. Per germline, CDR1 LNHDA and CDR2 SQIVND (reference sequence). Here the CDR3 DNA reads TGTGCCAGTAGGCACGAGACAGGGACTCCGAACACTGAAGCTTTCTTT. Protein: CASRHETGTPNTEAFF.

This clonotype was observed many times. The chain combines TRBV3-1 with TRBJ2-7; 8 nucleotides match TRBD1. Germline V gene data show CDR1 as LGHDT and CDR2 as YNNKEL (reference sequence). V dropped 0 bases and J dropped 6; count of bases not matched to a gene: 7. The CDR3 is 15 amino acids. CDR3 amino acids: CASSQDLDRAGEQYF. The CDR3 DNA is TGTGCCAGCAGCCAAGACCTGGACAGGGCCGGCGAGCAGTACTTC.

The table lists this clonotype with many counts. The chain uses TRBV13 and TRBJ2-7; 7 bases align to TRBD2. Germline V lookup: CDR1 PRHDT, CDR2 FYEKMQ (reference sequence). Trimming took 7 bases from V and 7 from J; bases not matched to a gene: 16. The length of the CDR3 is 15 residues. CDR3 residues: CASTILAEPRGEQYF. The CDR3 nucleotides read TGTGCCAGCACCATTCTAGCGGAGCCTCGTGGAGAGCAGTACTTC.

This clonotype has ten or more counts. This chain connects TRBV20-1 to TRBJ1-5; 8 nucleotides agree with TRBD1. CDR1 and CDR2 from the germline V gene are DFQATT and SNEGSKA (reference sequence). This CDR3 has 15 residues. J gave up 7 bases and V 2 bases, and 10 bases lay outside the gene matches. The DNA of the CDR3 is TGCAGTGCTAGAAGGGACAGGAAGGGACTGCAGCCCCAGCATTTT. It is translated as CSARRDRKGLQPQHF.

This clonotype was observed at least ten times. V and J are TRBV28 and TRBJ2-2, with a possible D match to TRBD2 (6 bases). Trimming took off 6 bases at V and 1 base at J, with 9 bases between the two ends. The germline V gene has CDR1 MDHEN and CDR2 SYDVKM. The CDR3 has 14 residues. CDR3: CASRNGGNTGELFF. The CDR3 bases are TGTGCCAGCAGGAACGGGGGGAACACCGGGGAGCTGTTTTTT.

This clonotype was picked up many times. The J gene is TRBJ1-5, the V gene TRBV5-1; 9 nucleotides align to TRBD1. J gave up 1 base and V 4 bases, and 6 bases lay outside the gene matches. The CDR3 spans 16 residues. The germline CDR1 and CDR2 sequences are SGHRS and YFSETQ. The CDR3 sequence: CASSPGQGGSNQPQHF. The CDR3 DNA follows: TGCGCCAGCAGCCCGGGACAGGGAGGGAGCAATCAGCCCCAGCATTTT. The full variable domain, with the rest looked up from reference TRBV5-1 and TRBJ1-5, is KAGVTQTPRYLIKTRGQQVTLSCSPISGHRSVSWYQQTPGQGLQFLFEYFSETQRNKGNFPGRFSGRQFSNSRSEMNVSTLELGDSALYLCASSPGQGGSNQPQHFGDGTRLSIL.

The table lists this clonotype with many counts. This chain joins TRBV7-2 and TRBJ2-7, with a tentative D call TRBD2 (5 bases). This CDR3 has 11 residues. Per germline, CDR1 SGHTA and CDR2 FQGNSA. The V end was cut by 5 bases, the J end by 7 bases, with 9 bases between. The DNA for the CDR3 is TGTGCCAGCAGCAGGACTTTTGAGCAGTACTTC. It encodes CASSRTFEQYF.

On this clonotype itself: It may be a read error: a sequence one base away is much more abundant. CDR3 DNA sequence: TGCGCCAGCAGCCAAGAACATGGGTACACAGATGCGCAGTATTTT. Protein sequence: CASSQEHGYTDAQYF. The V call is TRBV5-1, the J call TRBJ2-3; D is undetermined. Germline V gives CDR1 SGHRS, CDR2 YFSETQ. There are 15 residues in the CDR3.

Many counts were recorded for this clonotype. The V gene is TRBV7-6, the J gene TRBJ2-1; a weak D match, TRBD2 (6 bases). Germline V gene lookup returns CDR1 SGHVS and CDR2 FNYEAQ. This CDR3 has 15 residues. Trimming pared 2 bases from V and 10 bases from J, leaving 18 bases between. Here the CDR3 reads CASSLIDEAGREQFF. CDR3 bases: TGTGCCAGCAGCTTAATTGATGAAGCGGGTAGAGAGCAGTTCTTC.

This clonotype was observed at least ten times. The chain joins TRBV23-1 to TRBJ2-5, with 7 nucleotides matching TRBD1. TRBV23-1 belongs to the ORF category, with a function that is uncertain. After removal of 7 bases from V and 2 bases from J, the junction contained 10 bases not matched to a gene. The length of the CDR3 is 15 residues. CDR3 coding DNA: TGCGCCAGCACCCGCCAAGGGACAGCTCAAGAGACCCAGTACTTC. This translates into CASTRQGTAQETQYF.

There are many counts of this clonotype. This chain joins TRBV5-1 and TRBJ2-5; 12 bases are shared with TRBD2. There are 14 residues in the CDR3. Looked up from germline, CDR1 is SGHRS and CDR2 is YFSETQ. J gave up 5 bases and V 4 bases, and 3 bases lay outside the gene matches. CDR3 loop: CASSPTSGRETQYF. The DNA of the CDR3 is TGCGCCAGCAGCCCAACTAGCGGGAGGGAGACCCAGTACTTC.

This clonotype was seen ten or more times. The gene calls are TRBV7-3 and TRBJ2-2; D is possibly TRBD2 (6 bases). The CDR3 contains 14 residues. V lost 4 bases and J 5 bases, leaving 11 bases between the germline ends. Germline V gene data show CDR1 as SGHTA and CDR2 as FQGTGA. The CDR3 reads CASSSDRETGELFF. The CDR3 DNA is TGTGCCAGCAGCTCCGACCGGGAGACCGGGGAGCTGTTTTTT.

The table lists this clonotype with many counts. The chain is built from TRBV29-1 and TRBJ2-6, with D possibly called TRBD1 or TRBD2 (5 bases each). There are 16 residues in the CDR3. Germline lookup yields CDR1 SQVTM and CDR2 ANQGSEA. V lost 4 bases and J 0 bases, leaving 13 bases between the germline ends. CDR3: CSVARDVNSGANVLTF. CDR3 in DNA: TGCAGCGTTGCCCGGGACGTCAACTCTGGGGCCAACGTCCTGACTTTC.

This clonotype was detected many times. The chain carries TRBV6-5 and TRBJ1-6; D is unclear. The ends were cut back, 0 bases at V and 1 base at J, with 7 bases in the middle. The CDR3 loop spans 16 amino acids. Looked up from germline, CDR1 is MNHEY and CDR2 is SVGAGI. The CDR3 sequence: CASSYSLGSYNSPLHF. The CDR3, as DNA: TGTGCCAGCAGTTACTCGCTCGGGTCCTATAATTCACCCCTCCACTTT.

The table lists this clonotype with many counts. The chain has TRBV4-2 and TRBJ1-2; a possible D gene is TRBD1 (5 bases). CDR3 length equals 15 residues. Per the germline V gene, CDR1 is LGHNA and CDR2 is YNFKEQ. Trimming took off 0 bases at V and 7 bases at J, with 15 bases between the two ends. The CDR3 DNA follows: TGTGCCAGCAGCCAAGATTGGGGGAGATCGGGTGGCTACACCTTC. This codes for CASSQDWGRSGGYTF.

This clonotype was seen ten or more times. The genes are TRBV4-1 and TRBJ2-7; TRBD2 aligns across 14 bases. Trimming cost V 3 bases and J 0 bases; bases outside gene matches: 4. This CDR3 spans 17 amino acids. Germline assignment: CDR1 MGHRA and CDR2 YSYEKL. The CDR3, as DNA: TGCGCCAGCAGCCAGGGACTAGCGGGAGAAGTCTCCTACGAGCAGTACTTC. Residues: CASSQGLAGEVSYEQYF.

This clonotype has ten or more counts. The chain links TRBV7-9 to TRBJ1-1; no reliable D call. CDR3 length: 14 amino acids. The V gene's germline CDR1 is SEHNR and CDR2 FQNEAQ (reference sequence). V lost 5 bases and J 8 bases, leaving 18 bases between the germline ends. The CDR3 loop is CASSTWLGPGEAFF. CDR3 DNA: TGTGCCAGCAGCACCTGGTTGGGCCCGGGGGAAGCTTTCTTT.